Reported below is one T cell receptor (beta chain). No alpha-beta pairing information exists for these sequences. Data came from immunoSEQ multiplex PCR; TCRdb stores just in-frame clones and leaves some out. The sample comprises tens of thousands of clones, approximately 91% of which are singletons, and about 1.9% rests with the top ten. V lost 6 bases, J lost 4 bases, and 11 bases stayed unmatched. Germline CDR1 is MNHEY and CDR2 is SMNVEV (reference sequence). The CDR3 is 15 residues long. This sample is drawn from a study of T cells in tuberculosis. Study findings and constraints: The stringent gate may have excluded weak CD1B-GMM tetramer binders.

Cells were sorted from thawed PBMC rested overnight and stained with GMM-loaded CD1B tetramer, viability dye and anti-CD3. The lipid loaded on the CD1B tetramers was C32 glucose monomycolate from Rhodococcus equi. Each donor contributed some 100,000 sorted tetramer-negative cells. The receptor was derived from an adult woman with latent tuberculosis. The chain joins TRBV27 to TRBJ1-2, with TRBD1 matching over 7 bases. Material: CD1b-GMM tetramer-negative cells sorted from PBMCs. CDR3 nucleotide sequence: TGTGCCAGCAGACCATTCTCCGGGACAGCCTATGGCTACACCTTC. This encodes CASRPFSGTAYGYTF.